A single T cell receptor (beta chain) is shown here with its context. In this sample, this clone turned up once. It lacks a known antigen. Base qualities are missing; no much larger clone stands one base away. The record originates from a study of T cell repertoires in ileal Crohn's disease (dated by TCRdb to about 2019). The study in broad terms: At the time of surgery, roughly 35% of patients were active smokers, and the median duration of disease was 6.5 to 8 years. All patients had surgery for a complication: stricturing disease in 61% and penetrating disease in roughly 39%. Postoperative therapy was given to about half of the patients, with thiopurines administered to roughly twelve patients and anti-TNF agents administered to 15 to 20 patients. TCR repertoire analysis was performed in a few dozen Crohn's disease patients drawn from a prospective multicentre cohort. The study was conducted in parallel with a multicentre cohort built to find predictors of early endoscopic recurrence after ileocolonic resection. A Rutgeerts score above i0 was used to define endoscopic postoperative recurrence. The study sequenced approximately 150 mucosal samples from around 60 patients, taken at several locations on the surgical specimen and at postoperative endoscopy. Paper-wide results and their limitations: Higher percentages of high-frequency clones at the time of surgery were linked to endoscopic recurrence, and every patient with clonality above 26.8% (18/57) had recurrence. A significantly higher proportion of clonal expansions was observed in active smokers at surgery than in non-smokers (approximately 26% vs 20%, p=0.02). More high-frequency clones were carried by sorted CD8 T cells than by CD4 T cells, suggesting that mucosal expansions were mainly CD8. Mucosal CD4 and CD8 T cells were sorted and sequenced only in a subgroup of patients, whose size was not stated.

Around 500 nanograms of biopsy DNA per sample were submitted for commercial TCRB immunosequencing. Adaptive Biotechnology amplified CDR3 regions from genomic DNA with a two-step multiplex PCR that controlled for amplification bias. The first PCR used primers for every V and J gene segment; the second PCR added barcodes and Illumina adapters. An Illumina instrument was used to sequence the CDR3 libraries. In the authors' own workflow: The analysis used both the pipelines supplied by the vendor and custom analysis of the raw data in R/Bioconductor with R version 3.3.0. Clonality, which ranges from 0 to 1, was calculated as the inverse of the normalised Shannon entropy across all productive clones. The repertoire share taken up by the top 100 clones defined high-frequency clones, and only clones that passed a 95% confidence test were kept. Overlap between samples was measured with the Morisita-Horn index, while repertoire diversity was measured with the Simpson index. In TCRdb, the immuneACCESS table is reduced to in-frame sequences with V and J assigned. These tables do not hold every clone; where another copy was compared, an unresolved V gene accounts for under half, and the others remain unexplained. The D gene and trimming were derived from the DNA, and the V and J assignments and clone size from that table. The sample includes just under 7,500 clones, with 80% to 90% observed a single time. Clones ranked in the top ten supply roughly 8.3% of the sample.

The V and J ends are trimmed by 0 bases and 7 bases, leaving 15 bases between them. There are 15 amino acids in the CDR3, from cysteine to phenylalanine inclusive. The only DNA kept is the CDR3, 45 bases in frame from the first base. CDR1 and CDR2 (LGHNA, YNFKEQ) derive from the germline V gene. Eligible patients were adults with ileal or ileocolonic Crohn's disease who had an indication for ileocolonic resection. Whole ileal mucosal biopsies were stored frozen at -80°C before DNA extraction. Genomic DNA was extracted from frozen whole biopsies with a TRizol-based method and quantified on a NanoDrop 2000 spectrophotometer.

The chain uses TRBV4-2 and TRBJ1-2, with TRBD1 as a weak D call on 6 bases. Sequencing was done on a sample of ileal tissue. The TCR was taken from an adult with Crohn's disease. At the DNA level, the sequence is TGTGCCAGCAGCCAAGAGATCAGGGGAAGAGGTGGCTACACCTTC. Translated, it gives CASSQEIRGRGGYTF.